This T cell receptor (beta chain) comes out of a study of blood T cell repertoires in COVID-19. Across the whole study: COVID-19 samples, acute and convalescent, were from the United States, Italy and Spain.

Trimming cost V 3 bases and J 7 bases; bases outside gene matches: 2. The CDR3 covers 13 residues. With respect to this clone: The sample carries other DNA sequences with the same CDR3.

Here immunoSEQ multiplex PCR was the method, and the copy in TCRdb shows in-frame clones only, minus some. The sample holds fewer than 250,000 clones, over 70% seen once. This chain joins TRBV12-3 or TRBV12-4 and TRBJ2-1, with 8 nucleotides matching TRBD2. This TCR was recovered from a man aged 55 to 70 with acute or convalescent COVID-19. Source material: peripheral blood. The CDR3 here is CASSFSGGNEQFF. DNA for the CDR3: TGTGCCAGCAGTTTCAGCGGGGGAAATGAGCAGTTCTTC.